The subject of this entry is one T cell receptor (beta chain). Method: immunoSEQ multiplex PCR; TCRdb's copy keeps in-frame clones and lacks some. This sample has about 140,000 clones, with more than 85% found just once. The sample belongs to a study of cytotoxic CD8 clonotypes in ibrutinib-treated CLL. Study-wide background: Responses: 24 partial, 2 complete; after median approximately 70 months, roughly 14 stayed remitted, some twelve progressed.

V shed 0 bases, J shed 2 bases, and the junction held 5 bases outside the gene matches. There are 16 residues in the CDR3. CDR1 is SGHDN and CDR2 is FVKESK in the germline V gene. The chain couples TRBV14 to TRBJ2-7, with TRBD2 matching over 9 bases. The clonotype was recovered from a human donor with chronic lymphocytic leukemia. The source was PBMCs, collected after 12 months of ibrutinib treatment. The CDR3 spells CASSQDPAGGPYEQYF. CDR3 nucleotides: TGTGCCAGCAGCCAAGATCCGGCGGGAGGGCCCTACGAGCAGTACTTC.